This entry is about one T cell receptor (beta chain). These data originate in a study of blood T cell repertoires in COVID-19. The germline V and J ends were trimmed by 2 bases and 7 bases, with 6 bases remaining between them. Germline V gene data show CDR1 as MNHNY and CDR2 as SVGAGI (reference sequence). CDR3 length: 12 residues. Data came from immunoSEQ multiplex PCR; TCRdb stores just in-frame clones and leaves some out. The data show about 170,000 clones, around four fifths seen once. This clonotype originated in a woman older than 75 with COVID-19, enrolled during active disease. The chain links TRBV6-6 to TRBJ2-1; the D is unclear. Sequenced: peripheral blood. CDR3 protein: CASSYPANEQFF. CDR3 in DNA: TGTGCCAGCAGTTACCCCGCGAATGAGCAGTTCTTC.